This T cell receptor beta chain was observed in a study of control samples from healthy donors and cancer patients. The germline V and J ends were trimmed by 4 bases and 7 bases, with 17 bases remaining between them. Germline CDR1 reads LGHDT; CDR2 reads YNNKEL (reference sequence). This CDR3 has 16 amino acids. Profiled with immunoSEQ multiplex PCR; TCRdb holds only in-frame clones, not every one. The table lists 150,000 or so clones, about 93% of them singletons, with about 14% in the top ten. This clonotype was obtained from a man in his sixties with colorectal cancer. The V call is TRBV3-1 (or the pseudogene TRBV3-2), the J call TRBJ1-6; D not certain. The specimen was PBMCs. The DNA for the CDR3 is TGTGCCAGCAGCCTACTTCTCGGGCGCGGGAATTCACCCCTCCACTTT. Translating gives CASSLLLGRGNSPLHF.